This T cell receptor beta chain was identified during a study of T cell responses to AZD1222 COVID-19 vaccine (dated by TCRdb to the early 2020s). At the level of the whole study: AZD1222 recipients given second doses at about 4 weeks or at about 12 weeks were pooled, since spike-specific TCR depth and breadth were not found to differ between the two schedules. TCR sequencing covered about 230 trial participants: nearly 210 given two doses of AZD1222 and 26 given two doses of MenACWY control vaccine. Enrollment into the trials was organized by age into subgroups of 18-55, 56-69 and 70-plus years, and those subgroups contained 148, 28 and 57 TCR-sequenced participants, respectively.

With respect to this clone: Its antigen is still unknown. No base quality values were provided; no much bigger clone lies one nucleotide off.

The CDR3 regions of human TCRbeta chains were analyzed by immunosequencing. Per the authors' processing: Repertoire TCRs were matched against a reference library of SARS-CoV-2-specific TCRs generated with the MIRA antigen-specificity platform. Breadth was defined as the fraction of unique TCRs that were SARS-CoV-2-associated. Depth was defined as the fraction of total T cells that were SARS-CoV-2-associated. Using the MIRA data, every spike-specific TCR was mapped to the spike region that the TCR reacted to and assigned to either a CD4 or a CD8 class. Log10-transformed breadth and depth values were compared by one-way ANOVA with Sidak's multiple comparisons tests. Not all clones reach the TCRdb copy of this immuneACCESS table, which keeps in-frame sequences only. Checked studies attribute under half of the gap to unresolved V genes and leave the rest unexplained. V and J calls and clone size follow that table, whereas D and trimming were derived from the DNA. The sample table contains 120,000 to 150,000 clones; only one count was recorded for about 93% of them. The ten biggest clones cover around 5% of the sample.

General study outcomes and caveats: Because no samples from the day 14 peak response were available, repertoires could be characterized only after the peak T cell response. Conclusions about previously exposed vaccinees are limited, since just a handful of AZD1222 recipients were seropositive for SARS-CoV-2 at baseline. Vaccine-associated CD4 TCRs spanned the whole spike protein, with dominant responses in regions 160-218 and 743-854. After two AZD1222 doses, spike-specific TCR breadth and depth were significantly higher than at day 0 and than in MenACWY recipients. Participants were mostly white British and included more females than males, and it was suggested by the authors that clonal diversity may have been underestimated. Nearly half of unique spike-specific TCRs reportedly recognized epitopes outside regions mutated in the B.1.351 and B.1.1.7 variants. In the small 56-69-year group, the increase in depth fell short of significance, most likely because of low power.

The CDR1 and CDR2 encoded by the germline V gene are SGDLS and YYNGEE. There are 12 amino acids in the CDR3, from cysteine to phenylalanine inclusive. Only the CDR3 portion is preserved as DNA: 36 bases, with reading frame beginning at the first base. Between the V and J ends, shortened by 1 base and 10 bases respectively, the junction contains 11 bases. The time point tag for this specimen amounts to: baseline before first vaccination. The vaccinee samples were drawn from two UK trials, COV001 and COV002, one of which was a single-blind randomized controlled phase 2/3 trial testing AZD1222 (ChAdOx1 nCoV-19) in healthy adults. For TCRbeta chain sequencing, PBMC samples were collected from trial participants at day 0 and at day 28 after the second dose.

The receptor's source is an adult in good health. The sequences come from peripheral blood, collected on day 0 of AZD1222 vaccination. The rearranged segments are TRBV9 and TRBJ1-1, with the D gene not clear enough to name. The DNA reads as follows: TGTGCCAGCAGCGTATCAGGAGGGAGAGCTTTCTTT. This translates into CASSVSGGRAFF.